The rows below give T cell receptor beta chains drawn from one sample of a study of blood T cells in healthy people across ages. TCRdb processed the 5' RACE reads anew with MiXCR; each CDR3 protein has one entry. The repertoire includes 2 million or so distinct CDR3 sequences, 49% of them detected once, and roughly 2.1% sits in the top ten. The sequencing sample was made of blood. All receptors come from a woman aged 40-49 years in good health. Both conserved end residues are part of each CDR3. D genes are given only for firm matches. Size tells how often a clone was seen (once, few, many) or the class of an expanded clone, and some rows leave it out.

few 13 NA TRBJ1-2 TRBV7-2 TGTGCCAGCAGCTCCCAACCCAAAGCGGGCTACACCTTC CASSSQPKAGYTF
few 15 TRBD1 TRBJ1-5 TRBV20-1 TGCAGTGCCAGGGACAGAGCATATAGCAATCAGCCCCAGCATTTT CSARDRAYSNQPQHF
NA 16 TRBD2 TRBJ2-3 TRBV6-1 TGTGCCAGCAGTGAACGAGCTAGCGGGGAAGGGAATACGCAGTATTTT CASSERASGEGNTQYF
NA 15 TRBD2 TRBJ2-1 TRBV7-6 TGTGCCAGCAGCCGAGCGGGGGCCACCGGAAATGAGCAGTTCTTC CASSRAGATGNEQFF
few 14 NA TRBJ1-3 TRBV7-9 TGTGCCAGCAGCCCGTTGGACTCTGGAAACACCATATATTTT CASSPLDSGNTIYF
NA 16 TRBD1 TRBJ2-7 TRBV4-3 TGCGCCAGCAGCCAAGAAGCTGGGACAGCCGACTACGAGCAGTACTTC CASSQEAGTADYEQYF
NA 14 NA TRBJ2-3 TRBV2 TGTGCCAGCATGCGGAGGGTTAGCACAGATACGCAGTATTTT CASMRRVSTDTQYF
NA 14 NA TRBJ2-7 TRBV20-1 TGCAGTGCTAGTGAGACAGATCCTGAATACGAGCAGTACTTC CSASETDPEYEQYF
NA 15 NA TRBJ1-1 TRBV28 TGTGCCAGCAGTCCGTACCAACTGAGGAACACTGAAGCTTTCTTT CASSPYQLRNTEAFF
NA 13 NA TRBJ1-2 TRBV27 TGTGCCACCCTTTCGACAGTGACCTATGGCTACACCTTC CATLSTVTYGYTF
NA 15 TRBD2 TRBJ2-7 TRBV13 TGTGCCAGCAGCACAACTAGCGGGGGGTATAATGAGCAGTACTTC CASSTTSGGYNEQYF
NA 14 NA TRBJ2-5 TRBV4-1 TGCGCCAGCAGTGTCCTACTAGCTTTGGAGACCCAGTACTTC CASSVLLALETQYF
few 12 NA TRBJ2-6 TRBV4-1 TGCGCCAGCAGCCAAGGGCCCAACGTCCTGACTTTC CASSQGPNVLTF
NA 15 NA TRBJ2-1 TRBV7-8 TGTGCCAGCAGCTTATATACCGCCTTGAACAATGAGCAGTTCTTC CASSLYTALNNEQFF
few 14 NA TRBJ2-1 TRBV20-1 TGCAGTGCTAGTCTAGCCGCCTTTAACAATGAGCAGTTCTTC CSASLAAFNNEQFF
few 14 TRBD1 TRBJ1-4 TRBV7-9 TGTGCCAGCAGCTTGGGACAGGAGAATGAAAAACTGTTTTTT CASSLGQENEKLFF
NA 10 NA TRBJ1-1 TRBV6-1 TGTGCCAGCAAAGGACCTGAAGCTTTCTTT CASKGPEAFF
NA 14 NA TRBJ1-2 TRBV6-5 TGTGCCAGTAGCAACGCCCGCAGGGCAGTTGGCTACACCTTC CASSNARRAVGYTF
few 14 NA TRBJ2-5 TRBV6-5 TGTGCCAGCAGTGCTACCGGGCTTCAAGAGACCCAGTACTTC CASSATGLQETQYF
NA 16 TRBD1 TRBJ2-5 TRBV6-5 TGTGCCAGCAGTTACTCGGTGACAGGGAACCAAGAGACCCAGTACTTC CASSYSVTGNQETQYF
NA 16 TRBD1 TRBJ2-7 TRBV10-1 TGCGCCAGCAGTGCCGGGACAGGCCCCCGGGTTTACGAGCAGTACTTC CASSAGTGPRVYEQYF
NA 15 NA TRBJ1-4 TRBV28 TGTGCCAGCAGTCGGGGAGGAGAGGGACGAGAAAAACTGTTTTTT CASSRGGEGREKLFF
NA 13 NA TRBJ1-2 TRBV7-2 TGTGCCAGCAGCTCCCTCTCGGTCTATGGCTACACCTTC CASSSLSVYGYTF
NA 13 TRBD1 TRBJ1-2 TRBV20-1 TGCAGTGCGAGACAGGGGGTAGTCGATGGCTACACCTTC CSARQGVVDGYTF
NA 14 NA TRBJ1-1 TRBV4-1 TGCGCCAGCAGCCCTGGGGGCAGTTACACTGAAGCTTTCTTT CASSPGGSYTEAFF
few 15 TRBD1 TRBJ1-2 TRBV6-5 TGTGCCAGCGCAACCGGGACAGCGCAAAACTATGGCTACACCTTC CASATGTAQNYGYTF
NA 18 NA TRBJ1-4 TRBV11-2 TGTGCCAGCAGCTTAAAAGGGACGACCGGGGCAACTAATGAAAAACTGTTTTTT CASSLKGTTGATNEKLFF
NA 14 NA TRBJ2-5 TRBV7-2 TGTGCCAGCAGCTTCTACGGTCCTGAAGAGACCCAGTACTTC CASSFYGPEETQYF
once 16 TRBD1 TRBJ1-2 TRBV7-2 TGTGCCAGCAGCGCTGACAGGGGGCAGCGAAACTATGGCTACACCTTC CASSADRGQRNYGYTF
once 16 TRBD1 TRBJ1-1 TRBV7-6 TGTGCCAGCAGCCCCGGGCCAGGGGGCGCCCACACTGAAGCTTTCTTT CASSPGPGGAHTEAFF
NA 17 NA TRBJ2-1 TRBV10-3 TGTGCCATCAGTGTCAGGGCCGCCGGTGGCGGGATAGGTGAGCAGTTCTTC CAISVRAAGGGIGEQFF
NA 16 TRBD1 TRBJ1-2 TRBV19 TGTGCCAGTACCGTCTCCGGACAGGACCCTAACTATGGCTACACCTTC CASTVSGQDPNYGYTF
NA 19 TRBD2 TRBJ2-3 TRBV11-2 TGTGCCAGCAGAACCCCCTGGCTAGCGGGGGACACTAGCACAGATACGCAGTATTTT CASRTPWLAGDTSTDTQYF
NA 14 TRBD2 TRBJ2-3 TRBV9 TGTGCCAGCAGTGATACCGGGGGGGCAGATACGCAGTATTTT CASSDTGGADTQYF
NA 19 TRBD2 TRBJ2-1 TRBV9 TGTGCCAGCAGCGTAGTAAGCCGCAGGGGAGCGGGGGGCCACAATGAGCAGTTCTTC CASSVVSRRGAGGHNEQFF
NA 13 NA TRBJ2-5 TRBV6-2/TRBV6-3 TGTGCCAGCAGACGCGGGGTCGTCGAGACCCAGTACTTC CASRRGVVETQYF
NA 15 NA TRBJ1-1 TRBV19 TGTGCCAGTAGTATAGATCTTTGGGTGATCACTGAAGCTTTCTTT CASSIDLWVITEAFF